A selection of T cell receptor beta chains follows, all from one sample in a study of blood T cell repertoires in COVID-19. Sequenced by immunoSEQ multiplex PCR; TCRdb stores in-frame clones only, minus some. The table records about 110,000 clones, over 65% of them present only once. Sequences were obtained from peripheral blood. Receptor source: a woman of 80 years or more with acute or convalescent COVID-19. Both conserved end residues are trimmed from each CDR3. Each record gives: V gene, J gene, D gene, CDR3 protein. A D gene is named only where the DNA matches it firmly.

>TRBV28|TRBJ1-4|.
ASSSPGQLATNEKLF
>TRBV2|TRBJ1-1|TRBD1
ASRGTARTTEAF
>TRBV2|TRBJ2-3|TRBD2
ASSPGGPADTQY
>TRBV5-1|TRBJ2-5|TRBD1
ASSSYRGLQETQY
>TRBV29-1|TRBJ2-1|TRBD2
SVTRTSGNFYEQF
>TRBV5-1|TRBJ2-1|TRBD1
ASSPTGVSYNEQF
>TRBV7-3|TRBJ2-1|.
ASSSTPSTTNEQF
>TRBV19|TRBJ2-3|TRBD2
ASRLAGVSTDTQY
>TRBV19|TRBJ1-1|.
ASSLVEDTEAF
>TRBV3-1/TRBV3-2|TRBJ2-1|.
ASQRGNYNEQF
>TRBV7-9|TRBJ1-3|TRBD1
ASSPRTGVGNTIY
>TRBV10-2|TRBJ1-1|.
ASSAQGPEAF
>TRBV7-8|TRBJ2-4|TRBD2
ASSLTSGAGLGQNIQY
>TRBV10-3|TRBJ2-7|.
AISAGQQNSYEQY
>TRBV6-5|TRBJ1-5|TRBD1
ASTRTGATNQPQH
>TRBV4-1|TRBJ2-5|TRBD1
ASSPGVGQGGETQY
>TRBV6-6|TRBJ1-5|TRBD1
ASSDRANQPQH
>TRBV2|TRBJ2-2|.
ASSTDSGELF
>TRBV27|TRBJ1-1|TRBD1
ASSLKVREGTGGMNTEAF
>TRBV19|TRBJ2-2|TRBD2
ASRRTSGGAGVRTGELF
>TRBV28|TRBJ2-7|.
ASSSGAYEQY
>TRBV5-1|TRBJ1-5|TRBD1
ASSRGTDSYSNQPQH
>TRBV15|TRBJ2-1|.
ATSRDSPRAFYNEQF
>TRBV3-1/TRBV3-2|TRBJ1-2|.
ASSRRRHGYT